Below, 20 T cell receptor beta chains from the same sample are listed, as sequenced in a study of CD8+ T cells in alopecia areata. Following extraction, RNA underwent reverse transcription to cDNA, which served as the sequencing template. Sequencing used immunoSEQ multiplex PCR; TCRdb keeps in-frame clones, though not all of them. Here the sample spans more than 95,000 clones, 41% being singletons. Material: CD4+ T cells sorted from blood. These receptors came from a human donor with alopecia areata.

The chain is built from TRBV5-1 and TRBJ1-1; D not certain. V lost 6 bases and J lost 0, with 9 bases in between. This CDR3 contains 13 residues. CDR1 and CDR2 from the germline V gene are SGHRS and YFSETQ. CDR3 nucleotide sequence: TGCGCCAGCACCCTGAGTATGAACACTGAAGCTTTCTTT. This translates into CASTLSMNTEAFF. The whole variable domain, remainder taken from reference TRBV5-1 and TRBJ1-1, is KAGVTQTPRYLIKTRGQQVTLSCSPISGHRSVSWYQQTPGQGLQFLFEYFSETQRNKGNFPGRFSGRQFSNSRSEMNVSTLELGDSALYLCASTLSMNTEAFFGQGTRLTVV.

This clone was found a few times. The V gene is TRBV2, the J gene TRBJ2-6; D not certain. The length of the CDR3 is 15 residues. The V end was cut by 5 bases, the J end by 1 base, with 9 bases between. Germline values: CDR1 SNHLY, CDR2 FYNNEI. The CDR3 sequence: CASSLLRSGANVLTF. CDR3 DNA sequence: TGTGCCAGCAGTTTACTGCGGTCTGGGGCCAACGTCCTGACTTTC.

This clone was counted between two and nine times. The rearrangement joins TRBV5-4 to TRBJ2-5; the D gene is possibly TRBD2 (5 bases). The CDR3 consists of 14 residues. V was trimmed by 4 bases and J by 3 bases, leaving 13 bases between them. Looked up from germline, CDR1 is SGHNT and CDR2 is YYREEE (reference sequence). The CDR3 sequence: CASSLGLLKETQYF. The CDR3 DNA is TGTGCCAGCAGCCTCGGACTGCTGAAAGAGACCCAGTACTTC. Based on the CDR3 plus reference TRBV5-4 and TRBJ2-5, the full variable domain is ETGVTQSPTHLIKTRGQQVTLRCSSQSGHNTVSWYQQALGQGPQFIFQYYREEENGRGNFPPRFSGLQFPNYSSELNVNALELDDSALYLCASSLGLLKETQYFGPGTRLLVL.

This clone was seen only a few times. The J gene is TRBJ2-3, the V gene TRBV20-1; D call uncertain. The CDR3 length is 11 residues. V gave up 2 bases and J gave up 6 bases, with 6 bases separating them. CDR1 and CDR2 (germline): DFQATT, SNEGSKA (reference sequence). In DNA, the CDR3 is TGCAGTGCTAGACTACGGGATACGCAGTATTTT. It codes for CSARLRDTQYF.

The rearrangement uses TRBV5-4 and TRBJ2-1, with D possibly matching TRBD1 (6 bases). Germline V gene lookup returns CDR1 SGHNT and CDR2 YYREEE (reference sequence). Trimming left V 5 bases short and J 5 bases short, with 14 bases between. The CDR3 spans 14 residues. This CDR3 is CASRRGYRDNEQFF. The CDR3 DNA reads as TGTGCCAGCAGGAGGGGGTATAGGGACAATGAGCAGTTCTTC.

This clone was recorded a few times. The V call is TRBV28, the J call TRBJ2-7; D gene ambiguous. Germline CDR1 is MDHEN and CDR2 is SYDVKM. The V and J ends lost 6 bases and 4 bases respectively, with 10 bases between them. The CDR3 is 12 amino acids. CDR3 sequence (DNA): TGTGCCAGCAGCCGCCCCGGGTACGAGCAGTACTTC. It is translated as CASSRPGYEQYF. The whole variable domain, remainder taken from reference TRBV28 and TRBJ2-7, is DVKVTQSSRYLVKRTGEKVFLECVQDMDHENMFWYRQDPGLGLRLIYFSYDVKMKEKGDIPEGYSVSREKKERFSLILESASTNQTSMYLCASSRPGYEQYFGPGTRLTVT.

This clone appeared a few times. The CDR3 is CASSPHPGTSWKTQYF. CDR3 bases: TGTGCCAGCAGCCCTCACCCCGGGACTAGCTGGAAGACCCAGTACTTC. The chain joins TRBV7-8 to TRBJ2-5; 9 nucleotides agree with TRBD2. J lost 6 bases, V lost 5 bases, and 13 bases had no gene match. Germline CDR1 reads SGHVS; CDR2 reads FQNEAQ. This CDR3 contains 16 residues.

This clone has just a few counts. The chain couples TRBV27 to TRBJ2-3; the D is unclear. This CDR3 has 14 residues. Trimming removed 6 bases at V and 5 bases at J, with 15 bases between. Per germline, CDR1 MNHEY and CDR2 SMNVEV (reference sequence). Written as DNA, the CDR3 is TGTGCCAGCAGCCCACTTCGATTGGGAGATACGCAGTATTTT. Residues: CASSPLRLGDTQYF.

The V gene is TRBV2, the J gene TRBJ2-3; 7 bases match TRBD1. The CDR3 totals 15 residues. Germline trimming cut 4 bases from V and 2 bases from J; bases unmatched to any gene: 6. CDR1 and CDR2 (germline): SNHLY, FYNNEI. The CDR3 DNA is TGTGCCAGCAGTGCTATGACAGGGCCCACAGATACGCAGTATTTT. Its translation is CASSAMTGPTDTQYF.

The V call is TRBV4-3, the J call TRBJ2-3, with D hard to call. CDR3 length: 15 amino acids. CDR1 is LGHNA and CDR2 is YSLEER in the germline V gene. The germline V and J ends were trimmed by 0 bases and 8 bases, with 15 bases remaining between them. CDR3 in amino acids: CASSQEGPGRPTQYF. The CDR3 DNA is TGCGCCAGCAGCCAAGAAGGTCCGGGTAGACCTACGCAGTATTTT.

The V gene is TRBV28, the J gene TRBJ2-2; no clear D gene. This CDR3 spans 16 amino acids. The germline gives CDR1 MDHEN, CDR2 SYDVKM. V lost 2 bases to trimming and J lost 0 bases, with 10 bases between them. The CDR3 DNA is TGTGCCAGCAGTTTACGGCCCCAAACGAACACCGGGGAGCTGTTTTTT. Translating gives CASSLRPQTNTGELFF.

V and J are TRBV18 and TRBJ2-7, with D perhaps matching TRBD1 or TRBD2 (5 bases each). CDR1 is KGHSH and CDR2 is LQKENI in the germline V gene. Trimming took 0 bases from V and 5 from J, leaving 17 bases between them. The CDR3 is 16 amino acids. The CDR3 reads CASSPPWQGAFNEQYF. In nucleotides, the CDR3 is TGTGCCAGCTCACCACCGTGGCAGGGAGCTTTCAACGAGCAGTACTTC.

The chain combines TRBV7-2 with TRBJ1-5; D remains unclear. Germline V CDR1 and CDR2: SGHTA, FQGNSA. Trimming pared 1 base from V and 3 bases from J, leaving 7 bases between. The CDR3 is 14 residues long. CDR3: CASSLVGYNQPQHF. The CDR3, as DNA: TGTGCCAGCAGCTTAGTAGGCTACAATCAGCCCCAGCATTTT.

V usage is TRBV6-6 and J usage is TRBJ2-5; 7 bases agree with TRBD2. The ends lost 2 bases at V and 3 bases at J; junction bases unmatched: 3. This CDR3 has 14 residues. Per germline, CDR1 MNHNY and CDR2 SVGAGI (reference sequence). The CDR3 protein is CASSYPGLEETQYF. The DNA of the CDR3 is TGTGCCAGCAGTTACCCAGGACTAGAAGAGACCCAGTACTTC.

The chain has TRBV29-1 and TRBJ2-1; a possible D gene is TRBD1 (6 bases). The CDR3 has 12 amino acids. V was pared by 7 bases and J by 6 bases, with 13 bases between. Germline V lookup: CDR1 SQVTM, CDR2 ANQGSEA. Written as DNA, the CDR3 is TGCAGCGCGCAGGACAGAGGCAATGAGCAGTTCTTC. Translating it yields CSAQDRGNEQFF.

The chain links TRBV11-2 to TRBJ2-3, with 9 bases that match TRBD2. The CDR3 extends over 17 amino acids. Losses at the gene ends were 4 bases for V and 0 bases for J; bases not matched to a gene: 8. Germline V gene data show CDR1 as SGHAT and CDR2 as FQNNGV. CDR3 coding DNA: TGTGCCAGCAGCTGGGGGGGGCTAGCGGGAAGCACAGATACGCAGTATTTT. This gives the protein CASSWGGLAGSTDTQYF.

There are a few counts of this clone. The CDR3 nucleotides are TGTGCCAGCTCACCACCGTCCAGCACAGATACGCAGTATTTT. It specifies CASSPPSSTDTQYF. The rearrangement joins TRBV18 to TRBJ2-3, with D unresolved. The CDR3 spans 14 residues. Germline CDR1 reads KGHSH; CDR2 reads LQKENI. V gave up 0 bases and J gave up 0 bases, with 4 bases separating them.

The CDR3: CSVDHGTDNEQFF. The CDR3 nucleotides are TGCAGCGTTGACCACGGGACGGACAATGAGCAGTTCTTC. This chain uses TRBV29-1 with TRBJ2-1; D may match TRBD1 or TRBD2 (5 bases each). The CDR3 is 13 residues long. V was pared by 3 bases and J by 5 bases, with 11 bases between. CDR1 SQVTM and CDR2 ANQGSEA come from the germline V gene.

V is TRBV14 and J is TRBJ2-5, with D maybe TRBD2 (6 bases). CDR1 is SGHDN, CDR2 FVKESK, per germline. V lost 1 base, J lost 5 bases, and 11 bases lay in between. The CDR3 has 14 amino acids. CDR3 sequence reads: CASSQVPGVETQYF. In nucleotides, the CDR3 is TGTGCCAGCAGCCAAGTTCCGGGGGTGGAGACCCAGTACTTC.

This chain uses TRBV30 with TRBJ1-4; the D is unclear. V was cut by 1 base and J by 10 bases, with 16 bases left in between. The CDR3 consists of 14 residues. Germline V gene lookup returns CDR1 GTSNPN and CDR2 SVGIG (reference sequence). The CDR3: CAWSARWATGKLFF. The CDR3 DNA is TGTGCCTGGAGTGCCCGGTGGGCCACGGGAAAACTGTTTTTT.